One sample yielded the 14 T cell receptor beta chains listed below, sequenced in a study of Ad26.COV2.S vaccination and SARS-CoV-2 variants. Clones were read by immunoSEQ multiplex PCR, and TCRdb kept only the in-frame ones, dropping some. The sample lists roughly 460,000 clones, 89% seen once, with more than 1.5% in the top ten. The treatment is: around 19 received Ad26.COV2.S at low or high dose, single or two shots; roughly five received placebo; per-sample allocation not given. Specimens were obtained on day 63 following the first vaccine or placebo injection. Sample: peripheral blood, taken in a trial of Ad26.COV2.S vaccine versus placebo. The receptors were gathered from a person between 18 and 65 years old who received the Ad26.COV2.S COVID-19 vaccine or a placebo.

The table lists this clone with a count of one. The genes are TRBV4-1 and TRBJ1-2, with D possibly TRBD1 on 6 matching bases. The CDR3 sequence is 15 residues long. Germline V CDR1 and CDR2: MGHRA, YSYEKL. Trimming pared 2 bases from V and 5 bases from J, leaving 15 bases between. CDR3 loop: CASSQFRQAYYGYTF. The DNA for the CDR3 is TGCGCCAGCAGCCAATTCAGACAGGCCTATTATGGCTACACCTTC.

The CDR3 DNA reads TGTGCCAGCAGCTCGGGACTAGCGGGGCCCGGGGAGCTGTTTTTT. This gives the protein CASSSGLAGPGELFF. The chain has TRBV11-2 and TRBJ2-2; 13 bases are shared with TRBD2. V trimming: 4 bases; J trimming: 6 bases; junction bases outside the gene matches: 2. Germline lookup yields CDR1 SGHAT and CDR2 FQNNGV. The CDR3 spans 15 residues.

The genes are TRBV7-2 and TRBJ2-1; 8 bases fit TRBD1. With V trimmed by 7 bases and J by 4 bases, 9 bases remained unmatched. The CDR3 sequence is 15 residues long. Germline-derived CDR1 and CDR2 are SGHTA and FQGNSA. CDR3 DNA sequence: TGTGCCAGCAAAAGGGACAGGCCAGTTTACAATGAGCAGTTCTTC. Translating gives CASKRDRPVYNEQFF.

The CDR3 sequence: CAWTGLGRQGSYGYTF. Written as DNA, the CDR3 is TGTGCCTGGACAGGACTTGGAAGACAGGGTAGCTATGGCTACACCTTC. The chain links TRBV30 to TRBJ1-2; 7 bases are a match to TRBD1. The CDR3 has 16 amino acids. V trimming: 4 bases; J trimming: 4 bases; junction bases outside the gene matches: 15. Germline V gene sequence: CDR1 GTSNPN, CDR2 SVGIG (reference sequence).

The chain carries TRBV11-2 and TRBJ1-1; a possible D gene is TRBD1 (5 bases). Trimming took off 1 base at V and 4 bases at J, with 16 bases between the two ends. CDR3 length: 16 amino acids. Germline V gene lookup returns CDR1 SGHAT and CDR2 FQNNGV. CDR3 DNA sequence: TGTGCCAGCAGCTTAGTAGCGGGGGGGATCGGCACTGAAGCTTTCTTT. Protein product: CASSLVAGGIGTEAFF.

The chain combines TRBV7-9 with TRBJ1-1; weak D call: TRBD1 (6 bases). V was trimmed by 6 bases and J by 6 bases, leaving 20 bases between them. Germline CDR1 SEHNR, CDR2 FQNEAQ (reference sequence). This CDR3 is built from 15 residues. The CDR3 loop is CASSLTPQGFPEAFF. As DNA, the CDR3 is TGTGCCAGCAGTCTGACCCCACAGGGTTTCCCTGAAGCTTTCTTT.

This chain uses TRBV6-5 with TRBJ1-1; D uncertain. CDR3 length: 14 amino acids. Germline V lookup: CDR1 MNHEY, CDR2 SVGAGI. The V end lost 4 bases, the J end lost 1 base, and 10 bases lay between the germline ends. The CDR3 DNA follows: TGTGCCAGCAGTTTTCGAGACACGAACACTGAAGCTTTCTTT. Translated: CASSFRDTNTEAFF.

This chain links TRBV18 with TRBJ2-3; 10 nucleotides agree with TRBD2. Germline V lookup: CDR1 KGHSH, CDR2 LQKENI. CDR3 length equals 15 residues. Trimming removed 3 bases from V and 1 base from J; junction bases left unmatched: 1. As DNA, the CDR3 is TGTGCCAGCTCACCGAGCGGGAGGGGCACAGATACGCAGTATTTT. It specifies CASSPSGRGTDTQYF.

The genes are TRBV5-1 and TRBJ2-1; TRBD1 might be the D (6 bases). The ends were cut back, 4 bases at V and 4 bases at J, with 9 bases in the middle. The CDR3 length is 13 residues. Germline values: CDR1 SGHRS, CDR2 YFSETQ. The CDR3 loop is CASSPRGYNEQFF. Written as DNA, the CDR3 is TGCGCCAGCAGCCCCAGGGGATACAATGAGCAGTTCTTC.

The V call is TRBV15, the J call TRBJ1-1; TRBD1 matches 8 bases. Trimming took 1 base from V and 3 from J; bases not matched to a gene: 4. This CDR3 is 15 amino acids long. Germline V gene lookup returns CDR1 LNHNV and CDR2 YYDKDF (reference sequence). CDR3 protein: CATSRGAQGDTEAFF. In DNA, the CDR3 is TGTGCCACCAGCAGAGGAGCACAGGGGGACACTGAAGCTTTCTTT.

This sequence joins TRBV10-3 and TRBJ2-1; 10 bases line up with TRBD2. Germline-derived CDR1 and CDR2 are ENHRY and SYGVKD. The V gene end was trimmed by 11 bases and the J gene end by 13 bases; junction bases not matched to a gene: 11. The CDR3 has 12 amino acids. For the CDR3, the DNA is TGTGCCGTACTAGCGGGAAATTACGGTCAGTTCTTC. Translating it yields CAVLAGNYGQFF.

The chain is built from TRBV6-5 and TRBJ2-5; 11 positions agree with TRBD2. The ends lost 6 bases at V and 1 base at J; junction bases unmatched: 4. CDR1 and CDR2 from the germline V gene are MNHEY and SVGAGI. The CDR3 has 15 amino acids. The chain's CDR3 is CASSYSGRAQETQYF. CDR3 in DNA: TGTGCCAGCAGCTATAGCGGGAGGGCCCAAGAGACCCAGTACTTC.

The V and J genes are TRBV27 and TRBJ2-7, with 7 bases fitting TRBD2. Losses at the gene ends were 5 bases for V and 3 bases for J; bases not matched to a gene: 10. The CDR3 contains 15 residues. Germline values: CDR1 MNHEY, CDR2 SMNVEV (reference sequence). The CDR3 sequence: CASSHRPGTIYEQYF. The DNA for the CDR3 is TGTGCCAGCAGTCACCGTCCGGGGACTATCTACGAGCAGTACTTC.

J is TRBJ1-6 and V is TRBV30; no clear D gene. Trimming took off 5 bases at V and 1 base at J, with 9 bases between the two ends. Germline CDR1 is GTSNPN and CDR2 is SVGIG (reference sequence). The CDR3 has 14 residues. CDR3 sequence (DNA): TGTGCCTGGGGGCGCCATTCCTATAATTCACCCCTCCACTTT. Translated, it gives CAWGRHSYNSPLHF.